This T cell receptor beta chain came from a study of cytomegalovirus exposure and HLA in healthy donors. General study results and limits: A later analysis linked some 17,000 TCR beta sequences to HLA alleles at 0.05 false discovery rate. Later analysis indicated greater clonal expansion among HLA-associated TCR beta chains than among equally common other chains.

The PCR was carried out with 60 Vbeta primers and 13 Jbeta primers. Libraries were prepared by immunoSEQ multiplex PCR; TCRdb keeps only in-frame clonotypes and omits some of them. The table shows some 200,000 clones, with around 86% occurring only once. The CDR3 contains 14 residues. Germline CDR1 and CDR2: SGHTA and FQGTGA. Of note for this clone: Antigen: not known. The germline gene is not matched at one end of the junction; a read error may be the cause. This sample includes further DNA sequences coding for the same CDR3.

This sequence originates from a woman aged 18-29 years in good health and CMV-seronegative. This rearrangement joins TRBV7-3 to TRBJ2-7, with D uncertain. Material: PBMCs. The CDR3 DNA reads TGCGCCAGCAGCTCCGCCCTCCAGGCCTACGAGCAGTACTTC. This codes for CASSSALQAYEQYF.